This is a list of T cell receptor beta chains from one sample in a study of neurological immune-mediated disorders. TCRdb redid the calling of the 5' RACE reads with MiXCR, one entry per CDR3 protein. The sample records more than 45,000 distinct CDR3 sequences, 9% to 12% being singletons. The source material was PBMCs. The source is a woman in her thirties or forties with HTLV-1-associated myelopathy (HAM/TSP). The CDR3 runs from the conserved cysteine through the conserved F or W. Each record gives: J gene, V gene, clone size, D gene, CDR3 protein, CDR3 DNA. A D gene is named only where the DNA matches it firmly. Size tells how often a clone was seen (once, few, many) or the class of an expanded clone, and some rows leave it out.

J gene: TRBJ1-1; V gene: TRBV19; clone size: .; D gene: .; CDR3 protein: CASSIAGSEAFF; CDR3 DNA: TGTGCCAGTAGTATAGCCGGATCTGAAGCTTTCTTT
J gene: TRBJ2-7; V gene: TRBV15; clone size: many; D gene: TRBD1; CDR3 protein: CATSRDPGTGGYEQYF; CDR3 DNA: TGTGCCACCAGCAGAGATCCAGGGACAGGGGGATACGAGCAGTACTTC
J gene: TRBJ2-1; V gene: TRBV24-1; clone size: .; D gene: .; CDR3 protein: CATSDSEVSPWDEQFF; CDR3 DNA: TGTGCCACCAGTGACTCTGAGGTTTCTCCGTGGGATGAGCAGTTCTTC
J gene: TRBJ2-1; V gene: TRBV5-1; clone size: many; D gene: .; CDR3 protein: CASSVAGQNEQFF; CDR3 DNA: TGCGCCAGCAGCGTAGCAGGGCAAAATGAGCAGTTCTTC
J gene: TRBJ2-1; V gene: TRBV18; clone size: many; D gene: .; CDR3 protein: CASSLRGGGDNEQFF; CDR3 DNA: TGTGCCAGCTCACTCCGGGGAGGCGGGGACAATGAGCAGTTCTTC
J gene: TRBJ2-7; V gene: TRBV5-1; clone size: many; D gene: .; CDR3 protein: CASSNYSYEQYF; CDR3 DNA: TGCGCCAGCAGCAACTACAGCTACGAGCAGTACTTC
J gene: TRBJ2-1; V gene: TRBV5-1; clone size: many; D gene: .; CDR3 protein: CASSFDSYNEQFF; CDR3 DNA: TGCGCCAGCAGCTTCGACTCCTACAATGAGCAGTTCTTC
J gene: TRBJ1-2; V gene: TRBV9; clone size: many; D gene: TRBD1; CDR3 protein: CASSARRTGGSGYTF; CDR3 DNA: TGTGCCAGCAGCGCTAGGAGAACAGGGGGCAGCGGCTACACCTTC
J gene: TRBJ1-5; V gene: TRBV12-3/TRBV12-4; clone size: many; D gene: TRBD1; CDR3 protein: CASSIDRGRNQPQHF; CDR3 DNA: TGTGCCAGCAGTATAGACAGGGGGAGGAATCAGCCCCAGCATTTT
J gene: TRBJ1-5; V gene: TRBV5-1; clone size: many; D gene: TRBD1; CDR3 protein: CASSLSGTGFQPQHF; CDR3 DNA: TGCGCCAGCAGCCTATCCGGGACAGGGTTTCAGCCCCAGCATTTT
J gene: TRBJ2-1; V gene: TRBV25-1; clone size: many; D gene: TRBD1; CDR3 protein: CASSVSRDRGYNEQFF; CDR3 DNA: TGTGCCAGCAGTGTATCTCGGGACAGGGGATACAATGAGCAGTTCTTC
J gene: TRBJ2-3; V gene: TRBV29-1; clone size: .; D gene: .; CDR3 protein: CSVIPTDTQYF; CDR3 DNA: TGCAGTGTGATCCCCACAGATACGCAGTATTTT
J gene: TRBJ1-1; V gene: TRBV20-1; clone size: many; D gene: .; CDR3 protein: CSARDLPAADTEAFF; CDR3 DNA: TGCAGTGCTAGAGATCTCCCAGCGGCGGACACTGAAGCTTTCTTT
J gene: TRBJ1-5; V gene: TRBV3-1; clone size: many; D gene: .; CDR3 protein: CASSQSVYSNQPQHF; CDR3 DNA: TGTGCCAGCAGCCAATCGGTTTATAGCAATCAGCCCCAGCATTTT
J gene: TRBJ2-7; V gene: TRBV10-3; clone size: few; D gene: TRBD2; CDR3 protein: CAMGGLAVGEQYF; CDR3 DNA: TGTGCCATGGGGGGACTAGCGGTAGGCGAGCAGTACTTC
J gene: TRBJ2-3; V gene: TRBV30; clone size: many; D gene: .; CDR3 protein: CAWSRATDTQYF; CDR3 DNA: TGTGCCTGGAGTAGGGCTACTGATACGCAGTATTTT